This T cell receptor beta chain comes out of a study of blood T cell repertoires in COVID-19 (TCRdb year 2020). A note on the overall study: The collaborator samples originated in the United States, Italy and Spain and spanned the acute and convalescent phases of COVID-19. The prospective study material was composed of cDNA or gDNA derived from T cells, B-cell-depleted T cells, or PBMCs. Nearly every sample came with metadata listing a de-identified subject ID, COVID-19 status, age in years and sex. Samples came from the ongoing ImmuneRACE study (first 160 participants) plus 1,254 subjects from 6 global collaborators. The dataset comprised deeply sampled blood TCRbeta repertoires from subjects exposed to, actively infected with, or recovered from COVID-19. The repertoires were released in a freely available public database intended as a resource for research on the immune response to SARS-CoV-2. Where available, HLA class I and class II types were taken from metadata supplied by the sample provider and were not determined by assay-based typing.

On the study overall, not on this receptor specifically: Clinical and demographic metadata were provided uncurated, with the amount varying by source and participant.

With regard to this clone: Its binding antigen is unknown. The record has no base qualities; no much larger clone is one base away.

CDR1 and CDR2 (SGDLS, YYNGEE) derive from the germline V gene. Including the terminal cysteine and phenylalanine, the CDR3 comprises 14 residues. Only the CDR3 DNA stays, 42 bases, in frame from base 1. The V end gives up 4 bases and the J end 4 bases, leaving 3 bases in the junction not matched to a gene. TCRbeta CDR3 regions were amplified from genomic DNA using the immunoSEQ Assay, a bias-controlled multiplex PCR. As for how the authors treated the data: The number of nucleated cells in each sample was estimated from the amplification of reference gene primers within the assay. Sequence reads were collapsed and filtered to measure the absolute abundance of every unique TCRbeta CDR3 rearrangement. Productive Simpson clonality was computed per sample as the square root of Simpson's diversity index over productive rearrangements. TCRdb obtained this table from immuneACCESS and retained in-frame rearrangements with V and J assigned. These tables miss some clones; where compared with another copy, unresolved V genes account for less than half of the shortfall, and the remainder is unexplained. The DNA gave D and trimming, while V, J and clone size come from that table. This sample gives 60,000 to 70,000 clones in total; 88% of them show up just once. The ten largest clonotypes hold approximately 40% of the sample.

In Seattle, one collaborating source enrolled patients while the infection was active and tracked those patients longitudinally over the course of disease. Collaborating institutions collected whole blood in K2EDTA tubes following their own protocols. Collaborator samples were shipped for TCRbeta analysis as frozen whole blood, isolated PBMCs, or DNA extracted from either sample type. The sequence derives from a woman aged 55-70 years with COVID-19, enrolled during active disease. The V and J segments used are TRBV9 and TRBJ2-7; TRBD2 aligns with 12 central bases. The source material was peripheral blood. The CDR3: CASSPSGRVYEQYF. The nucleotides are TGTGCCAGCAGCCCTAGCGGGAGGGTTTACGAGCAGTACTTC.